A single sample gave rise to the 22 T cell receptor beta chains below, sequenced in a study of T cell repertoires in cytomegalovirus infection (dated by TCRdb to the late 2010s). Sequencer: Illumina HiSeq 1500. TCRdb reprocessed the public reads (quality trimming at Q25 with fastp, clone calling with MiXCR) and kept in-frame beta chains. CDR3 protein duplicates are merged, each entry listing the most common genes and DNA. This sample has 100,000 or so distinct CDR3 sequences in its table, and roughly 41% of those were observed once. Clones ranked in the top ten supply around 70% of the sample. What the treatment or condition label conveys for this sample: in vitro stimulation with specific CMV peptide epitopes to enrich CMV-specific T cells. Their antigens remain unidentified. Source: CD8+ T cells from cultured PBMCs, taken from culture after CMV antigen stimulation. Source of these receptors: a human donor in good health (CMV status not recorded). Some clones in this sample may be carry-over from other donors' samples.

V is TRBV28 and J is TRBJ2-1, with 7 bases that match TRBD2. Germline V lookup: CDR1 MDHEN, CDR2 SYDVKM. V shed 5 bases, J shed 3 bases, and the junction held 4 bases outside the gene matches. The CDR3 is 14 residues long. The CDR3 DNA sequence: TGTGCCAGCAGTCAAGCGGGGAACTACAATGAGCAGTTCTTC. Its translation: CASSQAGNYNEQFF.

This clonotype was seen once. In DNA form, the CDR3 reads TGTGCCAGCAGTTTGAACAGGGGCATGAACACTGAAGCTTTCTTT. This translates into CASSLNRGMNTEAFF. The J gene is TRBJ1-1, the V gene TRBV27; 7 bases match TRBD1. CDR1 and CDR2 from the germline V gene are MNHEY and SMNVEV (reference sequence). Germline trimming cut 3 bases from V and 0 bases from J; bases unmatched to any gene: 4. This CDR3 has 15 amino acids.

The chain combines TRBV7-9 with TRBJ2-7, with 7 nucleotides matching TRBD2. The CDR3 has 13 residues. The V segment lost 10 bases and the J segment 2 bases; nucleotides outside the gene matches: 8. In germline, CDR1 is SEHNR, CDR2 FQNEAQ (reference sequence). The CDR3 sequence: CATERGTPYEQYF. The CDR3 coding sequence is TGTGCCACAGAGCGGGGAACACCCTACGAGCAGTACTTC.

At least ten counts were recorded for this clonotype. The V and J genes are TRBV5-5 and TRBJ1-2; unclear D gene. Trimming shortened V by 4 bases and J by 7 bases, and 11 bases separated the two germline ends. This CDR3 comprises 12 residues. CDR1 is SGHKS, CDR2 YYEKEE, per germline (reference sequence). DNA for the CDR3: TGTGCCAGCAGCCCGGCGGCAGCTGGCTACACCTTC. It translates to CASSPAAAGYTF.

V usage is TRBV28 and J usage is TRBJ2-2; TRBD2 agrees at 13 bases. CDR3 length equals 18 residues. Trimming at V came to 2 bases and at J to 5 bases, leaving 8 bases not matched to a gene. Germline loops: CDR1 MDHEN, CDR2 SYDVKM. The CDR3, as DNA: TGTGCCAGCAGTTTACCGACTAGCGGGGGGCCGCGGACCGGGGAGCTGTTTTTT. Translation gives CASSLPTSGGPRTGELFF. Using reference TRBV28 and TRBJ2-2 for the parts outside the CDR3, the full variable domain is DVKVTQSSRYLVKRTGEKVFLECVQDMDHENMFWYRQDPGLGLRLIYFSYDVKMKEKGDIPEGYSVSREKKERFSLILESASTNQTSMYLCASSLPTSGGPRTGELFFGEGSRLTVL.

The rearrangement links TRBV12-3 or TRBV12-4 to TRBJ2-7, with D perhaps matching TRBD1 (6 bases). CDR3 length equals 14 residues. The V and J ends lost 1 base and 3 bases respectively, with 10 bases between them. In DNA, the CDR3 is TGTGCCAGCAGTTTAGTGGTACAGGGCTACGAGCAGTACTTC. It yields the protein CASSLVVQGYEQYF.

In this sample, this clonotype is medium-sized. The chain couples TRBV7-8 to TRBJ2-3; D is possibly TRBD2 (5 bases). The CDR3 length is 16 residues. V was cut by 5 bases and J by 3 bases, with 18 bases left in between. Per the germline V gene, CDR1 is SGHVS and CDR2 is FQNEAQ. The CDR3 DNA reads TGTGCCAGCAGCCTGCCGTCGGGCGGCGGGACAGATACGCAGTATTTT. Its translation: CASSLPSGGGTDTQYF.

This clonotype is a singleton in its sample. The gene calls are TRBV27 and TRBJ1-5; possible D gene TRBD1, 6 bases. This CDR3 spans 15 amino acids. V lost 3 bases, J lost 7 bases, and 16 bases lay in between. The germline CDR1 and CDR2 sequences are MNHEY and SMNVEV (reference sequence). CDR3 nucleotide sequence: TGTGCCAGCAGTTTCGGAAAGGGGGGTTTACAGCCCCAGCATTTT. It is translated as CASSFGKGGLQPQHF.

The chain couples TRBV5-1 to TRBJ2-7; the D gene could be TRBD1 or TRBD2 (6 bases each). CDR3 length equals 14 residues. Germline lookup yields CDR1 SGHRS and CDR2 YFSETQ. Trimming took off 0 bases at V and 2 bases at J, with 9 bases between the two ends. This CDR3 reads CASSLEGGPYEQYF. The CDR3 bases are TGCGCCAGCAGCTTGGAGGGGGGCCCCTACGAGCAGTACTTC.

This clonotype was seen ten or more times. The gene calls are TRBV7-2 and TRBJ2-1; no reliable D call. The CDR3 has 15 residues. V lost 1 base and J 5 bases, leaving 12 bases between the germline ends. Germline V gives CDR1 SGHTA, CDR2 FQGNSA. The DNA for the CDR3 is TGTGCCAGCAGCTTAGACCCTAGTGTACACAATGAGCAGTTCTTC. Protein product: CASSLDPSVHNEQFF.

The chain is built from TRBV27 and TRBJ2-1; D is unclear. The V gene lost 6 bases and the J gene lost 5 bases, with 14 bases spanning the gap. Germline-derived CDR1 and CDR2 are MNHEY and SMNVEV (reference sequence). This CDR3 contains 14 residues. The CDR3 region has the DNA TGTGCCAGCAGCCCTGGAGAAACCCACAATGAGCAGTTCTTC. Its translation is CASSPGETHNEQFF.

This clonotype was found many times. The V gene is TRBV7-8, the J gene TRBJ2-7; D call uncertain. CDR3 size: 16 residues. The germline CDR1 and CDR2 sequences are SGHVS and FQNEAQ. Trimming stripped 1 base from V and 0 bases from J, with 13 bases between. The CDR3 nucleotides read TGTGCCAGCAGCTTAGAAGCCCCGGGCCTCTCCTACGAGCAGTACTTC. Protein: CASSLEAPGLSYEQYF.

The genes are TRBV6-5 and TRBJ1-2; 11 nucleotides line up with TRBD1. The J segment lost 3 bases and the V segment lost 2 bases, leaving 5 bases of the junction unmatched. The CDR3 has 16 residues. Per germline, CDR1 MNHEY and CDR2 SVGAGI. In DNA, the CDR3 is TGTGCCAGCAGTTACCTACTGGGACAGGGGGACTATGGCTACACCTTC. Protein: CASSYLLGQGDYGYTF.

This clonotype has only a few counts. V gene TRBV7-3 combines with J gene TRBJ2-6; a possible D gene is TRBD2 (6 bases). The germline gives CDR1 SGHTA, CDR2 FQGTGA. The CDR3 runs to 16 residues. Deletions cut 2 bases from V and 4 bases from J, with 12 bases between. The CDR3 DNA reads TGTGCCAGCAGCTTAGATCGGGGGAAAGGGGCCAACGTCCTGACTTTC. Protein: CASSLDRGKGANVLTF.

The table lists this clonotype with a few counts. This chain joins TRBV19 and TRBJ2-2, with D tentatively TRBD1 (5 bases). CDR1 and CDR2 (germline): LNHDA, SQIVND (reference sequence). Trimming cost V 10 bases and J 2 bases, with 14 bases left between them. The CDR3 spans 14 residues. As DNA, the CDR3 is TGTGCCACTCAGGACAATTTAAACACCGGGGAGCTGTTTTTT. Its translation: CATQDNLNTGELFF.

The chain carries TRBV7-3 and TRBJ2-7; 7 bases fit TRBD1. J was trimmed by 1 base and V by 4 bases; bases with no gene match: 7. CDR1 is SGHTA and CDR2 is FQGTGA in the germline V gene. The CDR3 length is 15 residues. CDR3 sequence reads: CASSSETGSSYEQYF. CDR3 DNA: TGTGCCAGCAGCTCAGAGACAGGGAGTTCCTACGAGCAGTACTTC.

The chain couples TRBV29-1 to TRBJ2-1, with TRBD2 matching 9 bases. This CDR3 region has 12 residues. The J segment lost 3 bases and the V segment lost 7 bases, leaving 1 base of the junction unmatched. Germline CDR1 reads SQVTM; CDR2 reads ANQGSEA. The CDR3 protein is CSATSGYNEQFF. The DNA of the CDR3 is TGCAGCGCGACTAGCGGCTACAATGAGCAGTTCTTC.

This chain connects TRBV27 to TRBJ1-2; the D gene is possibly TRBD1 (6 bases). The CDR3 loop spans 15 amino acids. Germline V lookup: CDR1 MNHEY, CDR2 SMNVEV (reference sequence). The V end was cut by 0 bases, the J end by 4 bases, with 12 bases between. In DNA, the CDR3 is TGTGCCAGCAGTTTATCGATGTGGGGGCCCTATGGCTACACCTTC. This encodes CASSLSMWGPYGYTF.

The rearrangement uses TRBV19 and TRBJ1-5; no reliable D call. Trimming shortened V by 5 bases and J by 4 bases, and 9 bases separated the two germline ends. This CDR3 contains 13 residues. Germline loops: CDR1 LNHDA, CDR2 SQIVND (reference sequence). CDR3 loop: CASSGPLNQPQHF. DNA of the CDR3: TGTGCCAGTAGTGGTCCCCTAAATCAGCCCCAGCATTTT. The full variable domain, its missing parts supplied by reference TRBV19 and TRBJ1-5, is DGGITQSPKYLFRKEGQNVTLSCEQNLNHDAMYWYRQDPGQGLRLIYYSQIVNDFQKGDIAEGYSVSREKKESFPLTVTSAQKNPTAFYLCASSGPLNQPQHFGDGTRLSIL.

The V and J genes are TRBV6-1 and TRBJ1-5, with no clear D. The CDR3 length is 11 residues. V was shortened by 5 bases and J by 10 bases, with 9 bases between the two germline ends. Germline V gives CDR1 MNHNS, CDR2 SASEGT. This CDR3 reads CASSSPEPQHF. CDR3 coding DNA: TGTGCCAGCAGTTCTCCGGAACCCCAGCATTTT.

The V gene is TRBV19, the J gene TRBJ2-1; D is undetermined. Germline lookup yields CDR1 LNHDA and CDR2 SQIVND (reference sequence). The CDR3 length is 15 residues. The germline V and J ends were trimmed by 3 bases and 4 bases, with 13 bases remaining between them. In nucleotides, the CDR3 is TGTGCCAGTAGTATTTCCCCCCTAGGATACAATGAGCAGTTCTTC. Its protein is CASSISPLGYNEQFF.

This clonotype was counted between two and nine times. This sequence joins TRBV6-2 or TRBV6-3 and TRBJ2-2, with unresolved D. V dropped 5 bases and J dropped 5 bases, with 9 bases sitting between them. Per the germline V gene, CDR1 is MNHEY and CDR2 is SVGEGT. The CDR3 is 13 amino acids. This CDR3 is CASSPLYTGELFF. The DNA of the CDR3 is TGTGCCAGCAGTCCACTATATACCGGGGAGCTGTTTTTT.